Following are 32 T cell receptor beta chains from one sample sequenced in a study of blood T cell repertoires in COVID-19. Some clones are missing from TCRdb's copy, which holds only in-frame ones; the method was immunoSEQ multiplex PCR. The data show about 70,000 clones, about nine tenths seen once. The sample taken for sequencing was peripheral blood. The receptor set was obtained from a man in his fifties with active COVID-19.

This sequence joins TRBV7-8 and TRBJ2-7, with D perhaps TRBD2 (6 bases). V was shortened by 4 bases and J by 1 base, with 8 bases between the two germline ends. Germline V lookup: CDR1 SGHVS, CDR2 FQNEAQ. The CDR3 loop spans 13 amino acids. CDR3 in amino acids: CASSWGTSYEQYF. The CDR3 region has the DNA TGTGCCAGCAGCTGGGGGACTTCCTACGAGCAGTACTTC.

V and J are TRBV5-4 and TRBJ2-5; 13 bases line up with TRBD2. This CDR3 region has 15 residues. Per germline, CDR1 SGHNT and CDR2 YYREEE (reference sequence). The trim removed 4 bases at V and 3 bases at J, leaving 3 bases unmatched. In DNA, the CDR3 is TGTGCCAGCAGCCCTGGACTAGCGGGAGAAGAGACCCAGTACTTC. Protein product: CASSPGLAGEETQYF.

The genes are TRBV15 and TRBJ1-2, with TRBD1 matching 7 bases. Germline V gene sequence: CDR1 LNHNV, CDR2 YYDKDF (reference sequence). The CDR3 loop spans 15 amino acids. V lost 0 bases to trimming and J lost 3 bases; unmatched junction nucleotides: 4. The CDR3 DNA sequence: TGTGCCACCAGCAGAGAAAGGGGGCTCGACTATGGCTACACCTTC. Its translation: CATSRERGLDYGYTF. Full variable domain (missing parts from reference TRBV15 and TRBJ1-2): DAMVIQNPRYQVTQFGKPVTLSCSQTLNHNVMYWYQQKSSQAPKLLFHYYDKDFNNEADTPDNFQSRRPNTSFCFLDIRSPGLGDTAMYLCATSRERGLDYGYTFGSGTRLTVV.

This clone has more than one count but fewer than ten. The chain links TRBV5-4 to TRBJ2-7; D is undetermined. CDR1 and CDR2 (germline): SGHNT, YYREEE (reference sequence). The CDR3 has 11 residues. V was cut by 3 bases and J by 5 bases, with 6 bases left in between. This CDR3 reads CASSSSDEQYF. CDR3 nucleotide sequence: TGTGCCAGCAGCTCCTCAGACGAGCAGTACTTC.

V and J are TRBV5-1 and TRBJ2-5, with 11 nucleotides matching TRBD1. V shed 5 bases, J shed 3 bases, and the junction held 6 bases outside the gene matches. The CDR3 has 15 residues. Germline CDR1 and CDR2: SGHRS and YFSETQ. The CDR3 DNA reads as TGCGCCAGCAGGTCGGGGACAGGGGGGGAAGAGACCCAGTACTTC. Its protein product is CASRSGTGGEETQYF.

V gene TRBV7-2 combines with J gene TRBJ2-1; 10 positions match TRBD1. Per germline, CDR1 SGHTA and CDR2 FQGNSA. The length of the CDR3 is 18 residues. V dropped 2 bases and J dropped 2; count of bases not matched to a gene: 9. As DNA, the CDR3 is TGTGCCAGCAGCTTAAAAGAGACAGGGGGCAAAGCCTACAATGAGCAGTTCTTC. It translates to CASSLKETGGKAYNEQFF.

Turning to this clone: Other DNA sequences from this sample encode an identical CDR3 as well. V gene TRBV10-2 combines with J gene TRBJ1-2, with a weak D call TRBD1 (5 bases). CDR1 is WSHSY, CDR2 SAAADI, per germline. The CDR3 has 14 residues. V shed 7 bases and J shed 2 bases, with 14 bases lying between them. For the CDR3, the DNA is TGCGCCAGCACCCCCCCAGGGAGGAACTATGGCTACACCTTC. Protein product: CASTPPGRNYGYTF.

This chain uses TRBV7-9 with TRBJ2-3; tentative D call: TRBD2 (5 bases). Trimming cost V 4 bases and J 2 bases, with 10 bases left between them. The V gene's germline CDR1 is SEHNR and CDR2 FQNEAQ (reference sequence). The CDR3 length is 14 residues. In nucleotides, the CDR3 is TGTGCCAGCAGCTCCCGGGGAGCCACAGATACGCAGTATTTT. Amino acids: CASSSRGATDTQYF.

The CDR3 DNA follows: TGCGCCAGCAGCCCGGGACAGCGAGCAACTAATGAAAAACTGTTTTTT. This gives the protein CASSPGQRATNEKLFF. The chain combines TRBV5-1 with TRBJ1-4; TRBD1 agrees at 7 bases. The CDR3 runs 16 residues. J was trimmed by 0 bases and V by 4 bases; bases with no gene match: 6. Germline CDR1 is SGHRS and CDR2 is YFSETQ.

The CDR3, as DNA: TGTGCCAGCAGCCAAGGAACGCGCGGGGAGCTGTTTTTT. Translating gives CASSQGTRGELFF. This chain uses TRBV3-1 (or the pseudogene TRBV3-2) with TRBJ2-2, with D uncertain. CDR1 is LGHDT and CDR2 is YNNKEL in the germline V gene (reference sequence). With 1 base removed from V and 7 bases from J, the gap between germline ends came to 7 bases. The length of the CDR3 is 13 residues.

In its sample, this clone was seen once. The V call is TRBV4-3, the J call TRBJ2-3, with D possibly being TRBD1 (6 bases). V lost 1 base and J 7 bases, leaving 18 bases between the germline ends. The germline V gene encodes CDR1 LGHNA and CDR2 YSLEER. CDR3 length: 16 amino acids. For the CDR3, the DNA is TGCGCCAGCAGCCAAGTACAGGGCTATCCTACGAATACGCAGTATTTT. Protein product: CASSQVQGYPTNTQYF.

V is TRBV28 and J is TRBJ2-3, with D possibly being TRBD2 (6 bases). CDR3 length equals 16 residues. Germline V lookup: CDR1 MDHEN, CDR2 SYDVKM. Trimming cost V 3 bases and J 1 base, with 14 bases left between them. The CDR3 DNA follows: TGTGCCAGCAGTTTCGGCCCGGGAGCAGGCACAGATACGCAGTATTTT. The encoded protein is CASSFGPGAGTDTQYF.

This clone was seen once. The V and J genes are TRBV7-2 and TRBJ1-4; D gene uncertain. Trimming took 5 bases from V and 10 from J, leaving 20 bases between them. The CDR3 loop spans 15 amino acids. The germline CDR1 and CDR2 sequences are SGHTA and FQGNSA. CDR3 DNA: TGTGCCAGCAGCCCCGACCCCCCGGGCCGGGGAAAACTGTTTTTT. It specifies CASSPDPPGRGKLFF.

The chain carries TRBV18 and TRBJ1-5; D ambiguous. CDR3 length equals 13 residues. The ends were cut back, 6 bases at V and 5 bases at J, with 11 bases in the middle. Germline V lookup: CDR1 KGHSH, CDR2 LQKENI. CDR3 in DNA: TGTGCCAGCTCCTTGGGCCTGGATCAGCCCCAGCATTTT. This translates into CASSLGLDQPQHF.

V usage is TRBV4-3 and J usage is TRBJ1-6; tentatively, D is TRBD1 (5 bases). Trimming left V 0 bases short and J 12 bases short, with 9 bases between. This CDR3 is built from 13 residues. CDR1 LGHNA and CDR2 YSLEER come from the germline V gene. The CDR3 DNA reads TGCGCCAGCAGCCAAGAGACGGGGGAACCCCTCCACTTT. Residues: CASSQETGEPLHF.

The chain combines TRBV6-5 with TRBJ2-7; 12 nucleotides match TRBD2. The germline V gene encodes CDR1 MNHEY and CDR2 SVGAGI. Trimming at V came to 6 bases and at J to 9 bases, leaving 6 bases not matched to a gene. This CDR3 spans 13 amino acids. The CDR3 nucleotides read TGTGCCAGCAGAACTGGACTAGCGGGATGGCAGTACTTC. It yields the protein CASRTGLAGWQYF.

The rearrangement uses TRBV6-6 and TRBJ2-3, with TRBD2 matching over 10 bases. This CDR3 comprises 15 residues. The germline gives CDR1 MNHNY, CDR2 SVGAGI (reference sequence). V lost 4 bases and J lost 4; bases outside the gene matches: 5. Here the CDR3 DNA reads TGTGCCAGCAGTTCCGGGACTAGCGAGGCAGATACGCAGTATTTT. It codes for CASSSGTSEADTQYF.

This chain links TRBV25-1 with TRBJ1-2; 9 nucleotides align to TRBD1. The CDR3 runs 13 residues. CDR1 MGHDK and CDR2 SYGVNS come from the germline V gene. Germline trimming cut 4 bases from V and 8 bases from J; bases unmatched to any gene: 5. CDR3 bases: TGTGCCAGCAGTGCAGGGACAGGGCGCGGCTACACCTTC. It specifies CASSAGTGRGYTF.

The table lists this clone with a count of one. This sequence joins TRBV2 and TRBJ1-5; the D gene is possibly TRBD1 (5 bases). V lost 4 bases to trimming and J lost 2 bases, with 9 bases between them. The CDR3 is made up of 14 amino acids. CDR1 is SNHLY and CDR2 is FYNNEI in the germline V gene. The CDR3 protein is CASSGREGNQPQHF. Here the CDR3 DNA reads TGTGCCAGCAGTGGCAGGGAAGGCAATCAGCCCCAGCATTTT. The variable domain in full, with the rest retrieved from reference TRBV2 and TRBJ1-5, is EPEVTQTPSHQVTQMGQEVILRCVPISNHLYFYWYRQILGQKVEFLVSFYNNEISEKSEIFDDQFSVERPDGSNFTLKIRSTKLEDSAMYFCASSGREGNQPQHFGDGTRLSIL.

The chain is built from TRBV10-2 and TRBJ2-4; 7 nucleotides agree with TRBD2. The V gene end was trimmed by 7 bases and the J gene end by 0 bases; junction bases not matched to a gene: 15. CDR3 length: 18 amino acids. Germline V gives CDR1 WSHSY, CDR2 SAAADI. In DNA form, the CDR3 reads TGCGCCAGCAAGCCGGGAGCGGGGCTAAGGGTAGCCAAAAACATTCAGTACTTC. Amino acid sequence: CASKPGAGLRVAKNIQYF.

The V call is TRBV13, the J call TRBJ2-7; D possibly corresponds to TRBD2 (6 bases). The CDR3 sequence is 14 residues long. Looked up from germline, CDR1 is PRHDT and CDR2 is FYEKMQ (reference sequence). Trimming took off 9 bases at V and 1 base at J, with 16 bases between the two ends. The CDR3 region is CASGRGVGSYEQYF. In DNA form, the CDR3 reads TGTGCCAGTGGGCGCGGGGTGGGGTCCTACGAGCAGTACTTC.

The chain has TRBV7-2 and TRBJ1-1; TRBD1 might be the D (6 bases). In germline, CDR1 is SGHTA, CDR2 FQGNSA. Trimming cost V 5 bases and J 1 base, with 17 bases left between them. CDR3 length: 16 residues. In DNA form, the CDR3 reads TGTGCCAGCAGCGCACCTCAGGGACAACCGAACACTGAAGCTTTCTTT. Translated, it gives CASSAPQGQPNTEAFF.

Only a few counts were recorded for this clone. The CDR3 DNA follows: TGTGCCAGCAGCTTAGCTCAGGGGACTGAAGCTTTCTTT. This gives the protein CASSLAQGTEAFF. The chain links TRBV7-8 to TRBJ1-1; D may be TRBD1 (6 bases). The CDR3 is 13 amino acids. Germline V gene sequence: CDR1 SGHVS, CDR2 FQNEAQ. V was pared by 0 bases and J by 5 bases, with 7 bases between.

The rearrangement links TRBV11-3 to TRBJ1-2; 8 nucleotides match TRBD1. Germline V lookup: CDR1 SGHNT, CDR2 YENEEA. This CDR3 region has 15 residues. V trimming: 1 base; J trimming: 6 bases; junction bases outside the gene matches: 7. CDR3 loop: CASSLVAGGKDGYTF. DNA of the CDR3: TGTGCCAGCAGCTTAGTCGCAGGGGGCAAGGATGGCTACACCTTC.

V is TRBV5-1 and J is TRBJ2-2, with D maybe TRBD2 (5 bases). Deletions cut 4 bases from V and 4 bases from J, with 17 bases between. CDR1 and CDR2 from the germline V gene are SGHRS and YFSETQ. The CDR3 is made up of 16 amino acids. CDR3 region: CASSQLLPRGTGELFF. CDR3 in DNA: TGCGCCAGCAGCCAATTACTCCCTCGGGGCACCGGGGAGCTGTTTTTT.

The chain carries TRBV27 and TRBJ2-5; possibly TRBD2 for D (6 bases). Trimming stripped 0 bases from V and 9 bases from J, with 11 bases between. The CDR3 extends over 13 amino acids. Germline assignment: CDR1 MNHEY and CDR2 SMNVEV (reference sequence). Here the CDR3 reads CASSLSGSRPQYF. DNA for the CDR3: TGTGCCAGCAGTTTATCCGGGAGTAGGCCCCAGTACTTC.

The rearrangement uses TRBV3-1 (or the pseudogene TRBV3-2) and TRBJ2-7; 9 nucleotides line up with TRBD2. Trimming cost V 4 bases and J 0 bases; bases outside gene matches: 4. Per the germline V gene, CDR1 is LGHDT and CDR2 is YNNKEL (reference sequence). CDR3 length: 15 amino acids. CDR3 sequence reads: CASSRLAGYSYEQYF. In DNA, the CDR3 is TGTGCCAGCAGCCGGCTAGCGGGATACTCCTACGAGCAGTACTTC.

The chain has TRBV5-4 and TRBJ2-3; 15 bases agree with TRBD2. This CDR3 region has 17 residues. The germline V gene encodes CDR1 SGHNT and CDR2 YYREEE (reference sequence). The J segment lost 6 bases and the V segment lost 0 bases, leaving 5 bases of the junction unmatched. The CDR3 reads CASSLGTSGRAPDTQYF. CDR3 DNA: TGTGCCAGCAGCTTGGGGACTAGCGGGAGGGCCCCCGATACGCAGTATTTT.

In nucleotides, the CDR3 is TGCAGCGTGCGGGAGAAATACGAGCAGTACTTC. This encodes CSVREKYEQYF. The chain links TRBV29-1 to TRBJ2-7, with 7 bases that match TRBD2. The germline V gene encodes CDR1 SQVTM and CDR2 ANQGSEA. With V trimmed by 6 bases and J by 4 bases, 3 bases remained unmatched. The CDR3 is 11 residues long.

This clone occurred a few times. The chain combines TRBV6-2 or TRBV6-3 with TRBJ1-5; D not resolved. This CDR3 contains 14 residues. The V end was cut by 2 bases, the J end by 4 bases, with 9 bases between. In germline, CDR1 is MNHEY, CDR2 SVGEGT. The CDR3: CASSYLSSNQPQHF. CDR3 nucleotide sequence: TGTGCCAGCAGTTACCTGTCTTCGAATCAGCCCCAGCATTTT.

The V gene is TRBV2, the J gene TRBJ1-4; D possibly corresponds to TRBD1 (5 bases). Trimming shortened V by 3 bases and J by 6 bases, and 14 bases separated the two germline ends. The germline CDR1 and CDR2 sequences are SNHLY and FYNNEI. The CDR3 sequence is 15 residues long. The CDR3 loop is CASSDMGGSYEKLFF. CDR3 in DNA: TGTGCCAGCAGTGATATGGGGGGATCGTATGAAAAACTGTTTTTT.

The CDR3 spells CASSPGQGAGMNTEAFF. The DNA for the CDR3 is TGTGCCAGCTCACCGGGACAGGGGGCAGGAATGAACACTGAAGCTTTCTTT. The rearrangement links TRBV27 to TRBJ1-1; 12 positions agree with TRBD1. This CDR3 spans 17 amino acids. The V and J ends lost 8 bases and 0 bases, in that order; junction bases with no gene match: 10. Germline V lookup: CDR1 MNHEY, CDR2 SMNVEV (reference sequence).